A single sample gave rise to the 7 T cell receptor beta chains below, sequenced in a study of cytomegalovirus exposure and HLA in healthy donors. Primers for the PCR totalled 60 Vbeta and 13 Jbeta. Only in-frame clones appear in the TCRdb table, and some are missing; sequencing was by immunoSEQ multiplex PCR. The data hold fewer than 250,000 clones, with more than 75% observed a single time. Sequencing was done on a sample of PBMCs. These receptors came from a man aged 35-49 years in good health and CMV-seropositive.

This clone was recorded only once. The gene calls are TRBV29-1 and TRBJ1-4, with a weak D call TRBD1 (5 bases). Trimming shortened V by 2 bases and J by 11 bases, and 15 bases separated the two germline ends. Germline V gene lookup returns CDR1 SQVTM and CDR2 ANQGSEA. The CDR3 length is 13 residues. In DNA form, the CDR3 reads TGCAGCGTTGAAACGTCGGGGGTGGGGAAACTGTTTTTT. Its protein is CSVETSGVGKLFF. Complete variable domain (other parts from reference TRBV29-1 and TRBJ1-4): SAVISQKPSRDICQRGTSLTIQCQVDSQVTMMFWYRQQPGQSLTLIATANQGSEATYESGFVIDKFPISRPNLTFSTLTVSNMSPEDSSIYLCSVETSGVGKLFFGSGTQLSVL.

The chain recombines TRBV5-1 with TRBJ1-1; D unclear. Germline CDR1 reads SGHRS; CDR2 reads YFSETQ. This CDR3 has 13 residues. V lost 2 bases and J lost 1, with 6 bases in between. The CDR3 spells CASSLISNTEAFF. In DNA form, the CDR3 reads TGCGCCAGCAGCTTAATATCGAACACTGAAGCTTTCTTT.

This chain links TRBV7-9 with TRBJ2-1; a weak D match, TRBD2 (6 bases). Trimming shortened V by 0 bases and J by 6 bases, and 6 bases separated the two germline ends. The length of the CDR3 is 13 residues. Germline CDR1 reads SEHNR; CDR2 reads FQNEAQ (reference sequence). CDR3 residues: CASSLAGGNEQFF. The CDR3 DNA reads as TGTGCCAGCAGCTTAGCGGGGGGCAATGAGCAGTTCTTC.

The CDR3 DNA reads as TGTGCCAGCAGCGCCTCTATTTATGGCTACACCTTC. It specifies CASSASIYGYTF. The V call is TRBV5-6, the J call TRBJ1-2, with unresolved D. CDR3 size: 12 residues. CDR1 is SGHDT, CDR2 YYEEEE, per germline. Trimming shortened V by 4 bases and J by 5 bases, and 9 bases separated the two germline ends.

This rearrangement joins TRBV9 to TRBJ1-1; D is perhaps TRBD1 (5 bases). The CDR3 is 13 residues long. V lost 0 bases, J lost 3 bases, and 6 bases lay in between. Germline V CDR1 and CDR2: SGDLS, YYNGEE. The CDR3 DNA is TGTGCCAGCAGCGTAGAAGGGGACACTGAAGCTTTCTTT. It is translated as CASSVEGDTEAFF.

This chain uses TRBV30 with TRBJ1-1, with D uncertain. V was pared by 0 bases and J by 9 bases, with 14 bases between. The germline V gene has CDR1 GTSNPN and CDR2 SVGIG (reference sequence). This CDR3 region has 13 residues. The chain's CDR3 is CAWSVPGKNKAFF. In DNA, the CDR3 is TGTGCCTGGAGTGTACCCGGGAAGAATAAAGCTTTCTTT.

This clone was seen more than once but under ten times. The CDR3 sequence is CASSSYISGPPFGYTF. CDR3 nucleotides: TGTGCCAGCAGTTCCTACATTAGCGGCCCTCCCTTTGGCTACACCTTC. The chain couples TRBV27 to TRBJ1-2; the D is unclear. The CDR3 runs to 16 residues. The ends were cut back, 4 bases at V and 7 bases at J, with 22 bases in the middle. Per the germline V gene, CDR1 is MNHEY and CDR2 is SMNVEV (reference sequence).